The present entry profiles one T cell receptor beta chain with its context. The sample is drawn from a study of sequential checkpoint blockade in melanoma. Turning to the study itself: Randomization was 1:1 between first-line nivolumab→ipilimumab and ipilimumab→nivolumab. Maintenance nivolumab came after either treatment sequence.

Clones were read by immunoSEQ multiplex PCR, and TCRdb kept only the in-frame ones, dropping some. Of some 11,000 clones listed, roughly 51% are singletons. Specified treatment: randomized to nivolumab then ipilimumab (arm A) or the reverse (arm B). Patients had received no earlier DNA-damaging chemotherapy. Live CD3+CD8+ CD19− CD56− cells were sorted from PBMCs. Trimming removed 3 bases at V and 6 bases at J, with 12 bases between. CDR1 and CDR2 from the germline V gene are GTSNPN and SVGIG (reference sequence). This CDR3 region has 12 residues. The V and J genes are TRBV30 and TRBJ2-7; TRBD2 might be the D (6 bases). The specimen comprised CD8+ T cells sorted from blood (inferred from file names), sampled from a patient given nivolumab and ipilimumab in sequence. The TCR was taken from a human donor with melanoma. The CDR3 nucleotides read TGTGCCTGGAGCGACGGGACTGGCGAGCAGTACTTC. It codes for CAWSDGTGEQYF.